This entry lists 27 T cell receptor beta chains sequenced from one sample in a study of identical twins. Using its own MiXCR run on the 5' RACE reads, TCRdb lists one record per CDR3 protein. The data contain 200,000 to 250,000 distinct CDR3 sequences, approximately 7.9% of them seen just once; the ten biggest clones take up over 5%. The same data also went into a second study, on yellow fever vaccine responses in identical twins.

The source material was CD8+ T cells sorted from blood. The origin of the receptors is a woman between 18 and 30 years old in good health.

The CDR3 DNA reads as TGTGCCAGCAGCTTTGGGCCAGGGGTCGAGCAGTTCTTC. It translates to CASSFGPGVEQFF. The chain has TRBV7-8 and TRBJ2-1, with D tentatively TRBD1 (6 bases). Looked up from germline, CDR1 is SGHVS and CDR2 is FQNEAQ. This CDR3 has 13 amino acids. V lost 3 bases and J lost 10, with 13 bases in between.

This clonotype was seen many times. The rearrangement links TRBV7-8 to TRBJ2-1; possibly TRBD2 for D (6 bases). This CDR3 region has 15 residues. Trimming shortened V by 5 bases and J by 5 bases, and 16 bases separated the two germline ends. Germline CDR1 SGHVS, CDR2 FQNEAQ. The CDR3 reads CASSPDGGWNNEQFF. The CDR3 DNA is TGTGCCAGCAGCCCGGACGGGGGATGGAACAATGAGCAGTTCTTC.

The chain has TRBV20-1 and TRBJ2-7; D is ambiguous. Trimming shortened V by 0 bases and J by 0 bases, and 12 bases separated the two germline ends. The CDR3 runs to 15 residues. CDR1 and CDR2 from the germline V gene are DFQATT and SNEGSKA (reference sequence). CDR3 in DNA: TGCAGTGCTAGAGATAGGAGCACAAGCTCCTACGAGCAGTACGTC. Translated, it gives CSARDRSTSSYEQYV.

A few counts support this clonotype. This chain uses TRBV15 with TRBJ2-7; a weak D match, TRBD1 (6 bases). The CDR3 runs 17 residues. Germline V gene data show CDR1 as LNHNV and CDR2 as YYDKDF (reference sequence). V lost 1 base and J lost 2, with 18 bases in between. In nucleotides, the CDR3 is TGTGCCACCAGCAGAGCCTCGGGACAAACAAATCCCTACGAGCAGTACTTC. It yields the protein CATSRASGQTNPYEQYF.

The J gene is TRBJ2-3, the V gene TRBV27; D uncertain. This CDR3 is built from 13 residues. CDR1 is MNHEY, CDR2 SMNVEV, per germline (reference sequence). Trimming stripped 1 base from V and 4 bases from J, with 6 bases between. The CDR3: CASSLFPADTQYF. In DNA, the CDR3 is TGTGCCAGCAGTTTATTTCCAGCAGATACGCAGTATTTT.

This clonotype was observed many times. V is TRBV15 and J is TRBJ1-5; 9 positions agree with TRBD1. The CDR3 is 17 amino acids. Germline V gives CDR1 LNHNV, CDR2 YYDKDF (reference sequence). The J segment lost 1 base and the V segment lost 6 bases, leaving 10 bases of the junction unmatched. For the CDR3, the DNA is TGTGCCACCAGGGACGGGACAGGGTGGGTGAGCAATCAGCCCCAGCATTTT. It specifies CATRDGTGWVSNQPQHF.

The V and J genes are TRBV7-8 and TRBJ1-1; TRBD1 is a possible D gene (5 bases). Germline assignment: CDR1 SGHVS and CDR2 FQNEAQ. The CDR3 is made up of 15 amino acids. The ends were cut back, 4 bases at V and 11 bases at J, with 23 bases in the middle. CDR3 protein: CASSSITRDRLNAFF. CDR3 nucleotide sequence: TGTGCCAGCAGCTCGATAACTCGGGACCGCTTGAATGCTTTCTTT.

This sequence joins TRBV3-1 and TRBJ2-7, with 9 bases matching TRBD2. The CDR3 covers 15 residues. With 3 bases clipped from V and 6 bases from J, the junction kept 9 bases outside the gene matches. CDR1 is LGHDT, CDR2 YNNKEL, per germline (reference sequence). This CDR3 reads CASSQLSSGKVEQYF. The CDR3 nucleotides are TGTGCCAGCAGCCAGCTTTCTAGCGGGAAAGTCGAGCAGTACTTC.

The sample holds one count of this clonotype. The chain recombines TRBV5-1 with TRBJ2-1; 8 bases agree with TRBD2. With 0 bases clipped from V and 3 bases from J, the junction kept 5 bases outside the gene matches. Germline assignment: CDR1 SGHRS and CDR2 YFSETQ. The CDR3 consists of 16 residues. The CDR3 DNA is TGCGCCAGCAGCTTGGAGGGCGGGGGGTTCTACAATGAGCAGTTCTTC. Translated: CASSLEGGGFYNEQFF.

This clonotype has at least ten counts. The chain uses TRBV29-1 and TRBJ1-2; 10 bases map to TRBD1. The germline CDR1 and CDR2 sequences are SQVTM and ANQGSEA. This CDR3 region has 15 residues. The V gene end was trimmed by 7 bases and the J gene end by 3 bases; junction bases not matched to a gene: 11. CDR3 nucleotides: TGCAGCGCCGAAGCCCCGGGACAGGGGCACTATGGCTACACCTTC. The encoded protein is CSAEAPGQGHYGYTF.

The chain joins TRBV5-5 to TRBJ2-7, with a possible D match to TRBD2 (7 bases). The V gene's germline CDR1 is SGHKS and CDR2 YYEKEE (reference sequence). The CDR3 is 14 residues long. V was shortened by 8 bases and J by 3 bases, with 18 bases between the two germline ends. CDR3 in DNA: TGTGCCAGGGGCTGTGGGGGGGGCTGCTACGAGCAGTACTTC. Amino acids: CARGCGGGCYEQYF.

The rearrangement joins TRBV7-9 to TRBJ1-4, with D unresolved. CDR1 and CDR2 (germline): SEHNR, FQNEAQ (reference sequence). This CDR3 has 15 residues. V gave up 5 bases and J gave up 0 bases, with 10 bases separating them. In DNA form, the CDR3 reads TGTGCCAGCAGCCCACCTTACGCAACTAATGAAAAACTGTTTTTT. It specifies CASSPPYATNEKLFF. Complete variable domain (other parts from reference TRBV7-9 and TRBJ1-4): DTGVSQNPRHKITKRGQNVTFRCDPISEHNRLYWYRQTLGQGPEFLTYFQNEAQLEKSRLLSDRFSAERPKGSFSTLEIQRTEQGDSAMYLCASSPPYATNEKLFFGSGTQLSVL.

This clonotype has only a few counts. The chain has TRBV25-1 and TRBJ2-3, with D perhaps TRBD2 (5 bases). CDR1 and CDR2 (germline): MGHDK, SYGVNS. V was pared by 2 bases and J by 6 bases, with 15 bases between. The CDR3 has 15 residues. As DNA, the CDR3 is TGTGCCAGCAGTGAACTAGGAGGTCACACGGATACGCAGTATTTT. Its protein product is CASSELGGHTDTQYF.

This chain joins TRBV6-1 and TRBJ2-7; the match to TRBD2 covers 12 bases. J was trimmed by 2 bases and V by 3 bases; bases with no gene match: 5. Per the germline V gene, CDR1 is MNHNS and CDR2 is SASEGT. CDR3 size: 16 residues. CDR3 nucleotide sequence: TGTGCCAGCAGTGACTTTGGACTAGCGGGAACCTACGAGCAGTACTTC. Its translation: CASSDFGLAGTYEQYF.

This clonotype was seen at least ten times. The V call is TRBV27, the J call TRBJ1-2; weak D call: TRBD1 (6 bases). The CDR3 spans 12 residues. V lost 5 bases and J lost 5, with 9 bases in between. The germline gives CDR1 MNHEY, CDR2 SMNVEV (reference sequence). The CDR3 loop reads CASSATGYGYTF. In nucleotides, the CDR3 is TGTGCCAGCAGTGCTACAGGGTATGGCTACACCTTC.

The sample holds many counts of this clonotype. V gene TRBV12-5 combines with J gene TRBJ2-7; weak D call: TRBD1 (5 bases). V was clipped by 1 base and J by 5 bases, with 15 bases between them. The CDR3 covers 15 residues. CDR1 is LGHNT and CDR2 is FRNRAP in the germline V gene. The CDR3 reads CASGLGDSSINEQYF. CDR3 coding DNA: TGTGCTAGTGGTTTGGGAGACAGTTCAATCAACGAGCAGTACTTC.

The rearrangement joins TRBV20-1 to TRBJ2-5; D unclear. The V gene lost 3 bases and the J gene lost 2 bases, with 13 bases spanning the gap. Germline loops: CDR1 DFQATT, CDR2 SNEGSKA (reference sequence). The CDR3 is made up of 14 amino acids. The CDR3 DNA reads as TGCAGTGCTAGTTCGCCCGATAGACAAGAGACCCAGTACTTC. Translation gives CSASSPDRQETQYF.

The chain carries TRBV3-1 and TRBJ2-2, with 14 bases that match TRBD2. The V and J ends lost 2 bases and 2 bases, in that order; junction bases with no gene match: 10. From germline, CDR1 is LGHDT and CDR2 YNNKEL (reference sequence). The CDR3 has 20 residues. The CDR3 here is CASSQRTRTSGRTNTGELFF. CDR3 sequence (DNA): TGTGCCAGCAGCCAAAGAACAAGGACTAGCGGGAGGACAAACACCGGGGAGCTGTTTTTT.

This chain joins TRBV7-9 and TRBJ1-5; D is uncertain. The CDR3 covers 14 residues. Deletions cut 1 base from V and 4 bases from J, with 8 bases between. Germline CDR1 reads SEHNR; CDR2 reads FQNEAQ (reference sequence). The CDR3 is CASSLVNLNQPQHF. In DNA form, the CDR3 reads TGTGCCAGCAGCTTAGTTAACCTAAATCAGCCCCAGCATTTT.

This clonotype was seen more than once but under ten times. J is TRBJ2-7 and V is TRBV3-1; D call uncertain. V shed 3 bases and J shed 7 bases, with 13 bases lying between them. Germline V gives CDR1 LGHDT, CDR2 YNNKEL (reference sequence). This CDR3 spans 13 amino acids. CDR3 in amino acids: CASSHRSGWEQYF. The CDR3 nucleotides are TGTGCCAGCAGCCACCGATCGGGTTGGGAGCAGTACTTC.

This clonotype was observed many times. V is TRBV12-3 or TRBV12-4 and J is TRBJ2-5; D is uncertain. With 4 bases removed from V and 4 bases from J, the gap between germline ends came to 7 bases. The CDR3 consists of 12 residues. The CDR3 DNA follows: TGTGCCAGCAGTTCGCCCGGAGAGACCCAGTACTTC. Its translation: CASSSPGETQYF.

In this sample, this clonotype turned up many times. The chain employs TRBV5-1 and TRBJ2-3; the match to TRBD1 covers 8 bases. With 4 bases clipped from V and 4 bases from J, the junction kept 8 bases outside the gene matches. The CDR3 has 15 amino acids. Germline assignment: CDR1 SGHRS and CDR2 YFSETQ. The CDR3 reads CASSMDRVTADTQYF. As DNA, the CDR3 is TGCGCCAGCAGCATGGACAGGGTTACAGCAGATACGCAGTATTTT.

The chain joins TRBV5-6 to TRBJ2-1; no firm D call. V was clipped by 5 bases and J by 3 bases, with 12 bases between them. The germline V gene encodes CDR1 SGHDT and CDR2 YYEEEE. The CDR3 sequence is 14 residues long. The CDR3 region is CASRSTYLYNEQFF. The CDR3 region has the DNA TGTGCCAGCAGATCGACCTATCTCTACAATGAGCAGTTCTTC.

The chain links TRBV5-5 to TRBJ2-5; 9 bases map to TRBD2. The CDR3 loop spans 15 amino acids. Germline V lookup: CDR1 SGHKS, CDR2 YYEKEE (reference sequence). The V segment lost 1 base and the J segment 5 bases; nucleotides outside the gene matches: 6. The DNA for the CDR3 is TGTGCCAGCAGCTTGTGGGCGGGGGGGCTCGAGACCCAGTACTTC. This encodes CASSLWAGGLETQYF.

This clonotype was seen many times. The V gene is TRBV5-1, the J gene TRBJ1-1; no firm D call. Deletions cut 0 bases from V and 7 bases from J, with 13 bases between. This CDR3 contains 14 residues. Looked up from germline, CDR1 is SGHRS and CDR2 is YFSETQ. The CDR3 DNA reads TGCGCCAGCAGCTTGGCCCAAGGGATGGATGAAGCTTTCTTT. Its protein is CASSLAQGMDEAFF.

This clonotype was detected many times. The V and J genes are TRBV15 and TRBJ2-2, with unresolved D. V lost 3 bases and J 1 base, leaving 0 bases between the germline ends. This CDR3 contains 12 residues. Germline CDR1 LNHNV, CDR2 YYDKDF (reference sequence). For the CDR3, the DNA is TGTGCCACCAGCAGGAACACCGGGGAGCTGTTTTTT. As protein: CATSRNTGELFF.

This clonotype was found a few times. This chain uses TRBV20-1 with TRBJ2-1; the match to TRBD2 covers 8 bases. Germline assignment: CDR1 DFQATT and CDR2 SNEGSKA (reference sequence). V gave up 0 bases and J gave up 3 bases; unmatched junction bases: 13. This CDR3 is 18 amino acids long. The CDR3 reads CSARDYSGTQQYYNEQFF. The DNA of the CDR3 is TGCAGTGCTAGAGACTATAGCGGGACCCAACAATACTACAATGAGCAGTTCTTC.